This is a list of T cell receptor beta chains from one sample in a study of cytomegalovirus exposure and HLA in healthy donors. Assay: immunoSEQ multiplex PCR; the TCRdb copy retains only in-frame clones and omits some. This sample has about 200,000 clones; around three quarters occur once, and the top ten carry about 14%. The sequenced sample consisted of PBMCs. The receptor source for this set is a man aged 35-49 years in good health and CMV-seronegative. The CDR3 runs from the conserved cysteine through the conserved F or W. The D gene is left open where the match is weak. The size of a clone is reported for some rows only, either as once, few or many, or as a class for expanded clones.

j_gene: TRBJ2-7; d_gene: .; v_gene: TRBV4-2; abundance: .; CDR3nt: TGTGCCAGCAGCCAAGCCCTATTGGGCGGGGTAAAATACGAGCAGTACTTC; CDR3aa: CASSQALLGGVKYEQYF
j_gene: TRBJ1-5; d_gene: .; v_gene: TRBV4-2; abundance: .; CDR3nt: TGTGCCAGCAGCCCCCGGGGAAGCGATCAGCCCCAGCATTTT; CDR3aa: CASSPRGSDQPQHF
j_gene: TRBJ2-7; d_gene: TRBD2; v_gene: TRBV7-2; abundance: once; CDR3nt: TGTGCCAGCAGCTACCCGGGACTAGTCTACGAGCAGTACTTC; CDR3aa: CASSYPGLVYEQYF
j_gene: TRBJ2-1; d_gene: .; v_gene: TRBV25-1; abundance: .; CDR3nt: TGTGCCAGCAGTGGGCAAAACAATGAGCAGTTCTTC; CDR3aa: CASSGQNNEQFF
j_gene: TRBJ1-2; d_gene: .; v_gene: TRBV18; abundance: .; CDR3nt: TGTGCCAGCTCACCCTCAGGGAACTATGGCTACACCTTC; CDR3aa: CASSPSGNYGYTF
j_gene: TRBJ2-5; d_gene: TRBD1; v_gene: TRBV2; abundance: .; CDR3nt: TGTGCCAGCAGTGGCGACAGGGGGCAAGAGACCCAGTACTTC; CDR3aa: CASSGDRGQETQYF
j_gene: TRBJ2-2; d_gene: .; v_gene: TRBV18; abundance: .; CDR3nt: TGTGCCAGCTCACCACAACCCTACGGGGAGCTGTTTTTT; CDR3aa: CASSPQPYGELFF
j_gene: TRBJ2-3; d_gene: TRBD2; v_gene: TRBV9; abundance: .; CDR3nt: TGTGCCAGCAGCTCGAGCGGGAGGGGTGCAGATACGCAGTATTTT; CDR3aa: CASSSSGRGADTQYF
j_gene: TRBJ1-4; d_gene: .; v_gene: TRBV4-2; abundance: .; CDR3nt: TGTGCCAGCAGCCCCTCCCGGACAGATGAAAAACTGTTTTTT; CDR3aa: CASSPSRTDEKLFF
j_gene: TRBJ1-1; d_gene: .; v_gene: TRBV7-2; abundance: .; CDR3nt: TGTGCCAGCAGCTCGAAACACCTGAACACTGAAGCTTTCTTT; CDR3aa: CASSSKHLNTEAFF
j_gene: TRBJ2-7; d_gene: .; v_gene: TRBV27; abundance: .; CDR3nt: TGTGCCAGCAGTCACGGACTGTCCTACGAGCAGTACTTC; CDR3aa: CASSHGLSYEQYF
j_gene: TRBJ2-5; d_gene: TRBD2; v_gene: TRBV29-1; abundance: .; CDR3nt: TGCAGCGTCGCTGGCCTCGGGGGGGGCGGAGAGACCCAGTACTTC; CDR3aa: CSVAGLGGGGETQYF
j_gene: TRBJ1-6; d_gene: TRBD1; v_gene: TRBV19; abundance: .; CDR3nt: TGTGCCACCTCTACAGGGGCCTTCCTTGGCTCACCCCTCCACTTT; CDR3aa: CATSTGAFLGSPLHF
j_gene: TRBJ1-2; d_gene: .; v_gene: TRBV5-4; abundance: .; CDR3nt: TGTGCCAGCAGCATTCAGGGGTCCTATGGCTACACCTTC; CDR3aa: CASSIQGSYGYTF
j_gene: TRBJ2-7; d_gene: .; v_gene: TRBV4-1; abundance: .; CDR3nt: TGCGCCAGCAGCCAGCACAGGGGACTCTCCTACGAGCAGTACTTC; CDR3aa: CASSQHRGLSYEQYF
j_gene: TRBJ2-5; d_gene: .; v_gene: TRBV7-8; abundance: .; CDR3nt: TGTGCCAGCACCCTCCCCGGACAGAGCCAAGAGACCCAGTACTTC; CDR3aa: CASTLPGQSQETQYF
j_gene: TRBJ2-1; d_gene: TRBD2; v_gene: TRBV4-2; abundance: medium-sized; CDR3nt: TGTGCCAGCAGCCAAGTAGGGCGGGAGGACCACAATGAGCAGTTCTTC; CDR3aa: CASSQVGREDHNEQFF
j_gene: TRBJ1-2; d_gene: TRBD1; v_gene: TRBV4-3; abundance: .; CDR3nt: TGCGCCAGCAGCCATAGACAGGGCCCCTATGGCTACACCTTC; CDR3aa: CASSHRQGPYGYTF
j_gene: TRBJ2-5; d_gene: .; v_gene: TRBV5-1; abundance: .; CDR3nt: TGCGCCAGCACCCCATGGACAGACAGTCAAGAGACCCAGTACTTC; CDR3aa: CASTPWTDSQETQYF
j_gene: TRBJ1-2; d_gene: TRBD1; v_gene: TRBV15; abundance: .; CDR3nt: TGTGCCACCAGCAGAAGGGACAGGAATAACTATGGCTACACCTTC; CDR3aa: CATSRRDRNNYGYTF
j_gene: TRBJ2-3; d_gene: TRBD2; v_gene: TRBV25-1; abundance: .; CDR3nt: TGTGCCAGCAGTGACCCCTTAGGACTAGCGGATTCAGATACGCAGTATTTT; CDR3aa: CASSDPLGLADSDTQYF
j_gene: TRBJ2-5; d_gene: .; v_gene: TRBV5-1; abundance: once; CDR3nt: TGCGCCAGCAGCTTGGGCGGCGGGCCGGGAGAGACCCAGTACTTC; CDR3aa: CASSLGGGPGETQYF